Sequencing of this T cell receptor beta chain was carried out in a study of OX40 agonist ivuxolimab in advanced cancers. Study-level findings and limits: Mean expanded clone counts were higher in CD8+ than CD4+ T cells.

Measured with immunoSEQ multiplex PCR; TCRdb has only the in-frame clones, and not every one. Counted here are 90,000 or so clones, roughly nine tenths occurring once; the ten biggest clones make up 0.3% to 0.4%. Germline V gene lookup returns CDR1 MNHNY and CDR2 SVGAGI (reference sequence). The CDR3 is 13 residues long. Trimming cost V 5 bases and J 2 bases, with 9 bases left between them. About this clone: Its antigen is undetermined. The sample carries other DNA sequences with the same CDR3.

This sequence was found in an adult with an advanced solid tumor such as melanoma, head and neck, liver or kidney cancer. The rearrangement links TRBV6-6 to TRBJ1-2; D is unresolved. Sequenced here: CD4+ or CD8+ T cells sorted from blood, sampled in a trial of the OX40 agonist ivuxolimab. The CDR3 region has the DNA TGTGCCAGCAGTCCGACGGGGAACTATGGCTACACCTTC. This encodes CASSPTGNYGYTF.